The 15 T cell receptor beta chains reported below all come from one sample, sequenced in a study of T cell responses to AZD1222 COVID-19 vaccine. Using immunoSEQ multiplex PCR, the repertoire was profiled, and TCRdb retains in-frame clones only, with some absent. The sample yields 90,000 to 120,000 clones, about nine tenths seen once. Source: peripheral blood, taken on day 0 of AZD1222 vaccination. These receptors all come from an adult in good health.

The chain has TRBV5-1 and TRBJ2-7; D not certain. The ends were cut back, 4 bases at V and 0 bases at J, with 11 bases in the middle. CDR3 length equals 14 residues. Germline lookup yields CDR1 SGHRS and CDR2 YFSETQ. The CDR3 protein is CASSPDGYSYEQYF. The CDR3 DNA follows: TGCGCCAGCAGCCCTGACGGTTACTCCTACGAGCAGTACTTC.

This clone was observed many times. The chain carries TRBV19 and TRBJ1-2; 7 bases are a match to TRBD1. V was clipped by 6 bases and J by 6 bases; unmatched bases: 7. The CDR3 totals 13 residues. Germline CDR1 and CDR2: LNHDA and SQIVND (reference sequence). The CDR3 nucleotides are TGTGCCAGTAGGACAGGGACTTGGGATGGCTACACCTTC. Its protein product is CASRTGTWDGYTF.

DNA for the CDR3: TGTGCCAGTAGTATTGCAGGAGCAGCCTTGAGAAACACCATATATTTT. Translating it yields CASSIAGAALRNTIYF. The rearrangement joins TRBV19 to TRBJ1-3, with D unclear. Trimming stripped 3 bases from V and 5 bases from J, with 17 bases between. Per germline, CDR1 LNHDA and CDR2 SQIVND (reference sequence). The CDR3 is 16 amino acids.

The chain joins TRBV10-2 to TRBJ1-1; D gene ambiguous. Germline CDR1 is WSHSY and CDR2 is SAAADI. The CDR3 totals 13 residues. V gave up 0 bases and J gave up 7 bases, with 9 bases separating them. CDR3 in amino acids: CASSESTSGEAFF. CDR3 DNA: TGCGCCAGCAGTGAGTCAACCTCCGGTGAAGCTTTCTTT.

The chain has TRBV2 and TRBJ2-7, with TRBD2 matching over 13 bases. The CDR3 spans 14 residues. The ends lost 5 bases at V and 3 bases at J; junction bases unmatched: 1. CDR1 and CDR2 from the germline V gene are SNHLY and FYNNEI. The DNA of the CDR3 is TGTGCCAGCAGTAGGACTAGCGGGAGCTACGAGCAGTACTTC. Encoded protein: CASSRTSGSYEQYF.

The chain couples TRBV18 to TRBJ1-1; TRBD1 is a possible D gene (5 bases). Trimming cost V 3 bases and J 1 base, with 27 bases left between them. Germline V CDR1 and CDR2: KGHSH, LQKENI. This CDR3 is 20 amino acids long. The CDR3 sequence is CASSPRRWPGPGVGNTEAFF. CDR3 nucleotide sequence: TGTGCCAGCTCACCGCGCCGATGGCCGGGACCAGGCGTGGGGAACACTGAAGCTTTCTTT.

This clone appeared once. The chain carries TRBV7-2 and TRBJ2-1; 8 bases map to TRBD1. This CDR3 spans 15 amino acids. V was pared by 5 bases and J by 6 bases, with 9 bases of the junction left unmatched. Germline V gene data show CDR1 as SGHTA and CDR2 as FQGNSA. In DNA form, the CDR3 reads TGTGCCAGCAGCCCCACAGGGGGTGGGTTCAATGAGCAGTTCTTC. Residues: CASSPTGGGFNEQFF.

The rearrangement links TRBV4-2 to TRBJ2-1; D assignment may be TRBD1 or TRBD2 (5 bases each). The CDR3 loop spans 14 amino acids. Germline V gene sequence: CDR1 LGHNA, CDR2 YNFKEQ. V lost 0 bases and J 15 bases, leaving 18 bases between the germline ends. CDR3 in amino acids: CASSQELGEWNTFF. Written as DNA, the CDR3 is TGTGCCAGCAGCCAAGAATTGGGGGAATGGAATACGTTCTTC.

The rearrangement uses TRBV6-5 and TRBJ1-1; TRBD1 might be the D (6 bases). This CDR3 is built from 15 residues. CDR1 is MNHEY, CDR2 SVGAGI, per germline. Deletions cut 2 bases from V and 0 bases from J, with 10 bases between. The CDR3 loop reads CASSYGRGMNTEAFF. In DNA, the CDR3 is TGTGCCAGCAGTTACGGCAGGGGTATGAACACTGAAGCTTTCTTT.

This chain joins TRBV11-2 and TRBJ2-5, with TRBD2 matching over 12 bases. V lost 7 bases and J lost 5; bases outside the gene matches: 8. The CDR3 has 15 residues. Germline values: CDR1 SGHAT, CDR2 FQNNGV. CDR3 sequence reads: CASTLAGGVQETQYF. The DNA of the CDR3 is TGTGCCAGCACCCTAGCGGGGGGGGTTCAGGAGACCCAGTACTTC.

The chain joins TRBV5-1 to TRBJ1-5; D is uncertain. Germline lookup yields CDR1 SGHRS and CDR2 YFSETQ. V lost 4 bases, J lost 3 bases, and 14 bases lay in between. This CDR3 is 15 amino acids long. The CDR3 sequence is CASSGVPGDNQPQHF. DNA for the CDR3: TGCGCCAGCAGCGGTGTTCCAGGTGACAATCAGCCCCAGCATTTT.

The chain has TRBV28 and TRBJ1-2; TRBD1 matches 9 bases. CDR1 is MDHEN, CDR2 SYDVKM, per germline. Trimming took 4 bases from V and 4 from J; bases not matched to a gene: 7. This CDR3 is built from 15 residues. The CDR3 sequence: CASSSGQGKIYGYTF. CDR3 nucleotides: TGTGCCAGCAGTTCAGGACAGGGGAAAATCTATGGCTACACCTTC.

The CDR3 DNA reads TGCGCCAGCAGCACAAAAGGGGAGGATGAGCAGTTCTTC. The encoded protein is CASSTKGEDEQFF. The V and J genes are TRBV5-1 and TRBJ2-1; a weak D match, TRBD2 (6 bases). V lost 4 bases and J lost 8, with 13 bases in between. Germline CDR1 reads SGHRS; CDR2 reads YFSETQ. The CDR3 extends over 13 amino acids.

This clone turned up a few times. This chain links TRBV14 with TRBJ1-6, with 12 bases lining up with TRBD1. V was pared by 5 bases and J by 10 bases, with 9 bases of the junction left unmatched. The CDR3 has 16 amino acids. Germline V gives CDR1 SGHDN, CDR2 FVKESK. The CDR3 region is CASSIPGQGARSPLHF. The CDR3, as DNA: TGTGCCAGCAGCATTCCGGGACAGGGGGCTCGGTCACCCCTCCACTTT.

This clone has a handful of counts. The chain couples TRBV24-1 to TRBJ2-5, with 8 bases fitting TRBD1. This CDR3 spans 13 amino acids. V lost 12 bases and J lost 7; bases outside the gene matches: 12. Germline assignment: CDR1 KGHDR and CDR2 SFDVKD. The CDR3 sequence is CAAGSRTGTTQYF. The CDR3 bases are TGTGCCGCGGGATCAAGGACAGGGACGACCCAGTACTTC.